The clone carrying this T cell receptor (beta chain) was found a few times. The data stem from a study of T cells after yellow fever vaccination. V lost 5 bases, J lost 3 bases, and 1 base stayed unmatched. This CDR3 is built from 14 residues. Germline V gene lookup returns CDR1 MNHEY and CDR2 SMNVEV (reference sequence). MiXCR was run by TCRdb on the 5' RACE reads, yielding one entry per CDR3 protein. The sample has tens of thousands of distinct CDR3 sequences, 13% seen once. The source is a man younger than 35 who received the YFV17D yellow fever vaccine. The chain employs TRBV27 and TRBJ2-3, with 11 bases identical to TRBD2. This sample comprised CD8+ T cells not binding an NS4B(214-222) dextramer, sorted from PBMCs, obtained roughly 20 days after the first yellow fever vaccination. The CDR3 bases are TGTGCCAGCAGTGTAGCGGGGGGGACAGATACGCAGTATTTT. It specifies CASSVAGGTDTQYF.